The following is a T cell receptor beta chain sequence with its context. This entry is derived from a study of blood T cell repertoires in COVID-19. Across the whole study: COVID-19 samples collected from the United States, Italy and Spain covered acute and convalescent phases.

Followed longitudinally, the Seattle patients had been enrolled during active infection. The CDR3 has 15 amino acids. Trimming shortened V by 4 bases and J by 1 base, and 13 bases separated the two germline ends. CDR1 and CDR2 from the germline V gene are MNHEY and SVGEGT. Authors' data handling: The assay estimated nucleated cells by amplifying reference gene primers. Assay used: immunoSEQ multiplex PCR; TCRdb lists only in-frame clones, some missing. V, J and clone size are taken as reported in that table, and D and trimming were inferred from the DNA itself. Of approximately 350,000 clones listed, over 80% are singletons.

The TCR originated in a woman aged 50 to 60 with COVID-19, enrolled during active disease. V gene TRBV6-2 or TRBV6-3 combines with J gene TRBJ1-2; no firm D call. The sequenced sample was peripheral blood. CDR3 region: CASSSYRDINYGYTF. The CDR3 DNA sequence: TGTGCCAGCAGTTCGTACAGAGATATTAACTATGGCTACACCTTC.